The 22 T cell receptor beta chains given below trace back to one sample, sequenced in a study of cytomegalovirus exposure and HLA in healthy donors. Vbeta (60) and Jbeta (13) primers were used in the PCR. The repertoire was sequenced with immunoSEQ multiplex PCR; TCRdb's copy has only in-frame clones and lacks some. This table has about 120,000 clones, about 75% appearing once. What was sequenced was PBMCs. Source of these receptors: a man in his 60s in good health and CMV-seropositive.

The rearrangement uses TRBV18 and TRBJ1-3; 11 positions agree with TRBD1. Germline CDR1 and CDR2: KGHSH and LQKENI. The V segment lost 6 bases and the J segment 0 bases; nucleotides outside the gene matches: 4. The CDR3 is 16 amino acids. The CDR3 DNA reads TGTGCCAGCTCCCTGGGGACAGGGGGCTCTGGAAACACCATATATTTT. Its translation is CASSLGTGGSGNTIYF.

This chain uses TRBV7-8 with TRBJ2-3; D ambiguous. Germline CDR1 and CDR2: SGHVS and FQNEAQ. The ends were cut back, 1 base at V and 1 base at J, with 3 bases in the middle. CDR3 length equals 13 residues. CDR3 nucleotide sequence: TGTGCCAGCAGCTTAGGCGGCACAGATACGCAGTATTTT. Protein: CASSLGGTDTQYF.

The CDR3 here is CASSISGTTIGELFF. The CDR3 region has the DNA TGTGCCAGTAGTATATCCGGGACTACGATCGGGGAGCTGTTTTTT. The rearrangement links TRBV19 to TRBJ2-2; TRBD2 aligns across 7 bases. V was pared by 2 bases and J by 7 bases, with 7 bases of the junction left unmatched. CDR1 and CDR2 (germline): LNHDA, SQIVND (reference sequence). The CDR3 totals 15 residues.

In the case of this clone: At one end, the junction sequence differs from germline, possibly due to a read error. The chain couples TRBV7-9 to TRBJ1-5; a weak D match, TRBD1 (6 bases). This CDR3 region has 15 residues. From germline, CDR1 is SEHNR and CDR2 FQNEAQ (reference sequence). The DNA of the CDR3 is TGTTCCAGCAGCCTCAGGGGTGGTAGCAATCAGCCCCAGCATTTT. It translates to CSSSLRGGSNQPQHF.

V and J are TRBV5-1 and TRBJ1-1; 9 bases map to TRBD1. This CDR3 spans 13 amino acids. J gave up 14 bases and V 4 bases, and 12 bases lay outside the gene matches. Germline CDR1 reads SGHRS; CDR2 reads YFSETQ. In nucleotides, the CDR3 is TGCGCCAGCAGCACCCCGGGACAGGGTTCTAGCTTCTTT. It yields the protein CASSTPGQGSSFF.

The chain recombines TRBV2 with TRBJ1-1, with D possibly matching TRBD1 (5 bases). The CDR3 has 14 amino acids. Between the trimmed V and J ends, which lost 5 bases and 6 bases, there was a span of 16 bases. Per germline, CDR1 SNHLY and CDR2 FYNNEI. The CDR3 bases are TGTGCCAGCAGTCCACCCCTAGGGGTACCTGAAGCTTTCTTT. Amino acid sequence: CASSPPLGVPEAFF.

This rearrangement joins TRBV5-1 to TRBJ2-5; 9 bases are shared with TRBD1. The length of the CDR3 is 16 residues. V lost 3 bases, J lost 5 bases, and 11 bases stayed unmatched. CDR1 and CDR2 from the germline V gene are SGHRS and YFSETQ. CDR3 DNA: TGCGCCAGCAGCTCCGGGGACAGGGCGTCACTTGAGACCCAGTACTTC. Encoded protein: CASSSGDRASLETQYF.

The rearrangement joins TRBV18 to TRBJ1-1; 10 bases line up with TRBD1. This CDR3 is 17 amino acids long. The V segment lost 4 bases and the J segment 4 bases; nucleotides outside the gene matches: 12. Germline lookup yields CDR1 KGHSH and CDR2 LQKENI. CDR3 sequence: CASSQTSDRGRSTEAFF. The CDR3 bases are TGTGCCAGCTCACAGACCTCTGACAGGGGGCGGAGCACTGAAGCTTTCTTT.

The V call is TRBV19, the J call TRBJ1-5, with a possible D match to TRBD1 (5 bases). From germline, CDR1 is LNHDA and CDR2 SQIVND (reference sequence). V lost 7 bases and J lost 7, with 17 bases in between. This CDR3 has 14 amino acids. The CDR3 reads CASKHGAPRQPQHF. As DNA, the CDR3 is TGTGCCAGTAAACATGGGGCCCCACGGCAGCCCCAGCATTTT.

CDR3 nucleotides: TGTGCCAGTAGTATCCGGAACACCATATATTTT. Translated: CASSIRNTIYF. The V gene is TRBV19, the J gene TRBJ1-3; D gene uncertain. With 3 bases removed from V and 7 bases from J, the gap between germline ends came to 4 bases. Germline V gene sequence: CDR1 LNHDA, CDR2 SQIVND (reference sequence). The CDR3 runs to 11 residues. The full variable domain, rest sourced from reference TRBV19 and TRBJ1-3, is DGGITQSPKYLFRKEGQNVTLSCEQNLNHDAMYWYRQDPGQGLRLIYYSQIVNDFQKGDIAEGYSVSREKKESFPLTVTSAQKNPTAFYLCASSIRNTIYFGEGSWLTVV.

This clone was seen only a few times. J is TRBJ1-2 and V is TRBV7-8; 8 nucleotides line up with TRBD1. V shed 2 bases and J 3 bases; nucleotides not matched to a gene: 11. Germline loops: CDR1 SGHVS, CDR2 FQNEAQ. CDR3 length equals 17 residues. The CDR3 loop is CASSLLETGVVDYGYTF. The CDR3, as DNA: TGTGCCAGCAGCTTATTAGAGACAGGGGTAGTTGACTATGGCTACACCTTC.

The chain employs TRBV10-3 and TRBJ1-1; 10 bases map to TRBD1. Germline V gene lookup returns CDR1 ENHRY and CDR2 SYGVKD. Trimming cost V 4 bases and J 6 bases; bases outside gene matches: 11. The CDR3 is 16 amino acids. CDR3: CAISGEVGQGRPEAFF. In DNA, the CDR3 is TGTGCCATCAGTGGAGAGGTGGGACAGGGGCGCCCTGAAGCTTTCTTT.

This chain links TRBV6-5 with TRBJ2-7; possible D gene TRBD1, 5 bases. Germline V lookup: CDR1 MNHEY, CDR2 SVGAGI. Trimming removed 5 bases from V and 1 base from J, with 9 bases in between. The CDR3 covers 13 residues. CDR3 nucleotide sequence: TGTGCCAGCAGTGCCCCAGGGTCCTACGAGCAGTACTTC. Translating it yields CASSAPGSYEQYF.

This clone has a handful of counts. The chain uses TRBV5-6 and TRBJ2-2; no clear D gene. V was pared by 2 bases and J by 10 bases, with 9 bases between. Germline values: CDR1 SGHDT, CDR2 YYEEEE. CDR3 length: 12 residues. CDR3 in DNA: TGTGCCAGCAGCTTATACGGAGAGGAGCTGTTTTTT. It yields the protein CASSLYGEELFF.

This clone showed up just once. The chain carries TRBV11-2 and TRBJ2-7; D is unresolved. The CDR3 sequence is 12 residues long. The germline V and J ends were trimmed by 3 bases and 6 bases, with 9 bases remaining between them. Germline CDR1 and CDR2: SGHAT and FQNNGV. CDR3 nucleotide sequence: TGTGCCAGCAGCTTCAGTGACATCGAGCAGTACTTC. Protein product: CASSFSDIEQYF.

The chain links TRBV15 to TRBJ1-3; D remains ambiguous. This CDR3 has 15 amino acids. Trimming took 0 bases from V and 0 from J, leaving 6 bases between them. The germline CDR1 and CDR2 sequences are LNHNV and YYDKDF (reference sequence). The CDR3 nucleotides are TGTGCCACCAGCAGAGATACTGGCTCTGGAAACACCATATATTTT. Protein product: CATSRDTGSGNTIYF.

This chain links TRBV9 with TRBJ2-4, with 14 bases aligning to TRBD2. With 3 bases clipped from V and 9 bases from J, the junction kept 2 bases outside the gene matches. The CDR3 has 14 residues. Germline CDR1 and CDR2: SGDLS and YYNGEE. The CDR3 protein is CASSGGTSGSIQYF. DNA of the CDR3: TGTGCCAGCAGCGGAGGGACTAGCGGGAGCATTCAGTACTTC. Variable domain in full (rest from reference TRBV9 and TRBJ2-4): DSGVTQTPKHLITATGQRVTLRCSPRSGDLSVYWYQQSLDQGLQFLIQYYNGEERAKGNILERFSAQQFPDLHSELNLSSLELGDSALYFCASSGGTSGSIQYFGAGTRLSVL.

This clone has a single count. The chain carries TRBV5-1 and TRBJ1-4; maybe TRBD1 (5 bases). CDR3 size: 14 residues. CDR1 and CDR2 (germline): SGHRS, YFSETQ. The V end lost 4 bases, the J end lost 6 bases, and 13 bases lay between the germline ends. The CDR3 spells CASSPGGGDEKLFF. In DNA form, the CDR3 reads TGCGCCAGCAGCCCCGGGGGAGGGGATGAAAAACTGTTTTTT.

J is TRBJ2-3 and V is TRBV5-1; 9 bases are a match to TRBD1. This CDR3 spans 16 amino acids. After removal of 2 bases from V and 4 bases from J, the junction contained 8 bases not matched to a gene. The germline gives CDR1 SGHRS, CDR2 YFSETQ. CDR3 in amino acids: CASSFSGQGGSDTQYF. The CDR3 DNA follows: TGCGCCAGCAGCTTTTCGGGACAGGGAGGTTCAGATACGCAGTATTTT.

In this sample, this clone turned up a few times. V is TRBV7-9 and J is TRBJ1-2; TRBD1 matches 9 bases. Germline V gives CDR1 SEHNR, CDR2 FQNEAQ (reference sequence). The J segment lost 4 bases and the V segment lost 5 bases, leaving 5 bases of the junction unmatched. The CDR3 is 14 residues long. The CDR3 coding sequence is TGTGCCAGCAGCGATCCGGACAGGGGCTATGGCTACACCTTC. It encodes CASSDPDRGYGYTF. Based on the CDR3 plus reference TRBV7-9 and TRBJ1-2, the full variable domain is DTGVSQNPRHKITKRGQNVTFRCDPISEHNRLYWYRQTLGQGPEFLTYFQNEAQLEKSRLLSDRFSAERPKGSFSTLEIQRTEQGDSAMYLCASSDPDRGYGYTFGSGTRLTVV.

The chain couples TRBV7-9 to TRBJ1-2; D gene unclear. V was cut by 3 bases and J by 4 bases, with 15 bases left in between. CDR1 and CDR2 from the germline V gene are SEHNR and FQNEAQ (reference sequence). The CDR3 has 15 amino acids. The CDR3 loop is CASSFLNQELYGYTF. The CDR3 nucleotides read TGTGCCAGCAGCTTCCTAAACCAGGAACTCTATGGCTACACCTTC.

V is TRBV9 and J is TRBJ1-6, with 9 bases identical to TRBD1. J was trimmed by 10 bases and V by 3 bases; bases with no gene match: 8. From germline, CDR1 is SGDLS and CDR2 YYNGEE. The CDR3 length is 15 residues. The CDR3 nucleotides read TGTGCCAGCAGCGCGTCCGGGACAGGGAGATCACCCCTCCACTTT. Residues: CASSASGTGRSPLHF. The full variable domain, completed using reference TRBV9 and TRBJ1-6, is DSGVTQTPKHLITATGQRVTLRCSPRSGDLSVYWYQQSLDQGLQFLIQYYNGEERAKGNILERFSAQQFPDLHSELNLSSLELGDSALYFCASSASGTGRSPLHFGNGTRLTVT.